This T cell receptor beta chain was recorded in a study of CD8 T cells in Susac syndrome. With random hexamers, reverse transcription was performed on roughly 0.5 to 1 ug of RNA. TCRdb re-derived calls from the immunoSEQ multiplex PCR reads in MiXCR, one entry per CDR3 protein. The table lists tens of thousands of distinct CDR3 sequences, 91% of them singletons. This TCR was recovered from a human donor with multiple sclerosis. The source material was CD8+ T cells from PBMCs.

CDR3 DNA sequence: TGTGCCAGCAGCTTATCCACTTCCGGGGAGCTGTTTTTT. Translating it yields CASSLSTSGELFF. The V and J genes are TRBV7-6 and TRBJ2-2; D unresolved. Between the trimmed V and J ends, which lost 2 bases and 6 bases, there was a span of 7 bases. Germline values: CDR1 SGHVS, CDR2 FNYEAQ. This CDR3 spans 13 amino acids. Together with reference TRBV7-6 and TRBJ2-2, the CDR3 gives the full variable domain: GAGVSQSPRYKVTKRGQDVALRCDPISGHVSLYWYRQALGQGPEFLTYFNYEAQQDKSGLPNDRFSAERPEGSISTLTIQRTEQRDSAMYRCASSLSTSGELFFGEGSRLTVL.